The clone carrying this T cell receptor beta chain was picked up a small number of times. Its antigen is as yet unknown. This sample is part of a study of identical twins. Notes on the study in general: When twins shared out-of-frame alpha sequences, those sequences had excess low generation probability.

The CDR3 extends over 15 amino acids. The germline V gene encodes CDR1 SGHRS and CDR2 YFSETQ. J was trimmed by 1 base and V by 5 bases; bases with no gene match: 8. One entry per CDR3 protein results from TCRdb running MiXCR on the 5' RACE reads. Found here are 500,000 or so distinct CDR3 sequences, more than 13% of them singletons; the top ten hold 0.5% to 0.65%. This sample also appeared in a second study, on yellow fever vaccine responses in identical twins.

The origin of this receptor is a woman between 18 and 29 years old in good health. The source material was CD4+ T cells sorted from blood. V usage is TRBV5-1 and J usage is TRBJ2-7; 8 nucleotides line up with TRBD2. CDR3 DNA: TGCGCCAGCAGTTCCGGGGGGGGTACATCCTACGAGCAGTACTTC. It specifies CASSSGGGTSYEQYF.